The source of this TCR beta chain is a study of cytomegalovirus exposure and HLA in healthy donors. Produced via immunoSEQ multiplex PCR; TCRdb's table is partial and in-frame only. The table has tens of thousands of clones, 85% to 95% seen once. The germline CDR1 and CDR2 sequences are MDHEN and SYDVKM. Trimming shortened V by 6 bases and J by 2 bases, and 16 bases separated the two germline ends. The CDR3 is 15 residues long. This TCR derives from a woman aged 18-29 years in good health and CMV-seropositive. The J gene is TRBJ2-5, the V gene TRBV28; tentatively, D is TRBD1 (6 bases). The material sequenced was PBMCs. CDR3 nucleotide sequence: TGTGCCAGCAGAATCAACAGGGCCCCACAAGAGACCCAGTACTTC. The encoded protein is CASRINRAPQETQYF.